Listed below are T cell receptor beta chains from one sample, sequenced in a study of T and B cells in COVID-19 patients. TCRdb re-derived calls from the multiplex PCR reads in MiXCR, one entry per CDR3 protein. The sample has about 10,000 distinct CDR3 sequences; 28% are singletons. Sequenced sample: blood. These receptors originate from a human donor who had recovered from COVID-19. Each CDR3 is given without its conserved first and last residue.

V gene,J gene,CDR3 protein
TRBV6-5,TRBJ2-7,ASSYGDRGHEQY
TRBV30,TRBJ2-2,AWSGQGGTGELF
TRBV18,TRBJ2-2,ASSPELAGRTGELF
TRBV12-3/TRBV12-4,TRBJ2-2,ASRRLAGDTGELF
TRBV12-3/TRBV12-4,TRBJ1-1,ASSSWDKNTEAF
TRBV5-4,TRBJ2-5,ASSGGDKETQY
TRBV18,TRBJ2-5,ASSPLAKQETQY
TRBV6-5,TRBJ2-7,ASSEWTSGTYEQY
TRBV29-1,TRBJ2-6,SVPTLESGANVLT
TRBV9,TRBJ2-5,ASSPGLAGSTETQY
TRBV30,TRBJ1-6,AWDRDRALFDRFQSSYNSPLH
TRBV19,TRBJ1-2,ASSRGQNYGYT
TRBV20-1,TRBJ2-3,SARLGAGDTQY
TRBV20-1,TRBJ2-4,SAAYPGTSGLSKNIQY
TRBV19,TRBJ1-2,ASSIDLEFPSHYGYT
TRBV6-5,TRBJ1-2,ASRLQGARGGYT
TRBV7-6,TRBJ2-1,ASSLDNYNEQF
TRBV5-4,TRBJ1-2,ASSLATGTDYYGYT
TRBV28,TRBJ2-1,ASSPHVAGTNEQF
TRBV5-5,TRBJ2-5,ASSLPGSGAQETQY
TRBV12-3/TRBV12-4,TRBJ1-3,ASRDTTSGNTIY
TRBV6-2/TRBV6-3,TRBJ2-7,ASSYFNEQY